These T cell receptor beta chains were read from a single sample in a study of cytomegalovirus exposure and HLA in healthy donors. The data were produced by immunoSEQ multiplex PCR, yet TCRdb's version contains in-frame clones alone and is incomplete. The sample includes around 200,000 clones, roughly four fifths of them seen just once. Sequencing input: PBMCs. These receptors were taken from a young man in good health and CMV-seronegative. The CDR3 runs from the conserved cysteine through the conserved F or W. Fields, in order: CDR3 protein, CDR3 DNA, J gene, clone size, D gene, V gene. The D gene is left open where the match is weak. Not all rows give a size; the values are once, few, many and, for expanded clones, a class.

cdr3_aa: CASSFGLAGAVGELFF
cdr3_nt: TGCGCCAGCAGCTTTGGACTAGCGGGAGCGGTCGGGGAGCTGTTTTTT
j_call: TRBJ2-2
clone_size: NA
d_call: TRBD2
v_call: TRBV5-1

cdr3_aa: CASREFLGTVYEQYF
cdr3_nt: TGCGCCAGCAGGGAATTCTTAGGGACAGTCTACGAGCAGTACTTC
j_call: TRBJ2-7
clone_size: NA
d_call: TRBD1
v_call: TRBV10-2

cdr3_aa: CSVEETGSYGYTF
cdr3_nt: TGCAGCGTTGAAGAGACAGGAAGCTATGGCTACACCTTC
j_call: TRBJ1-2
clone_size: NA
d_call: NA
v_call: TRBV29-1

cdr3_aa: CASSLASQGVRNSPLHF
cdr3_nt: TGTGCCAGCAGCTTGGCCTCTCAGGGGGTTCGCAATTCACCCCTCCACTTT
j_call: TRBJ1-6
clone_size: NA
d_call: TRBD1
v_call: TRBV5-6

cdr3_aa: CASSEWGTATYEQYF
cdr3_nt: TGTGCCAGCAGTGAGTGGGGGACAGCGACCTACGAGCAGTACTTC
j_call: TRBJ2-7
clone_size: NA
d_call: TRBD1
v_call: TRBV6-1

cdr3_aa: CASSRTYLPGQANTEAFF
cdr3_nt: TGCGCCAGCAGCCGTACCTACCTACCGGGACAGGCAAACACTGAAGCTTTCTTT
j_call: TRBJ1-1
clone_size: many
d_call: TRBD1
v_call: TRBV5-1

cdr3_aa: CAWSVGRGRMVEAFF
cdr3_nt: TGTGCCTGGAGTGTAGGTAGGGGGCGAATGGTGGAAGCTTTCTTT
j_call: TRBJ1-1
clone_size: NA
d_call: TRBD1
v_call: TRBV30

cdr3_aa: CAWNNGGVYNEQFF
cdr3_nt: TGTGCCTGGAACAACGGGGGGGTCTACAATGAGCAGTTCTTC
j_call: TRBJ2-1
clone_size: NA
d_call: TRBD2
v_call: TRBV30

cdr3_aa: CASKPQGRLDSPLHF
cdr3_nt: TGTGCCAGCAAACCACAGGGGAGGCTTGATTCACCCCTCCACTTT
j_call: TRBJ1-6
clone_size: NA
d_call: TRBD1
v_call: TRBV6-5

cdr3_aa: CASSGYNSNQPQHF
cdr3_nt: TGTGCCAGCAGTGGTTATAATAGCAATCAGCCCCAGCATTTT
j_call: TRBJ1-5
clone_size: NA
d_call: NA
v_call: TRBV2

cdr3_aa: CASSLDYEQFF
cdr3_nt: TGTGCCAGCAGTCTCGACTATGAGCAGTTCTTC
j_call: TRBJ2-1
clone_size: NA
d_call: NA
v_call: TRBV28

cdr3_aa: CASIDGTGGLAGVSEQFF
cdr3_nt: TGTGCCAGCATCGATGGGACAGGAGGACTAGCGGGAGTGTCTGAGCAGTTCTTC
j_call: TRBJ2-1
clone_size: NA
d_call: TRBD2
v_call: TRBV2

cdr3_aa: CASSSPTRFEQYF
cdr3_nt: TGTGCCAGCAGCTCCCCGACTAGGTTCGAGCAGTACTTC
j_call: TRBJ2-7
clone_size: NA
d_call: NA
v_call: TRBV7-8

cdr3_aa: CASSITGGLKPQHF
cdr3_nt: TGTGCCAGCAGTATAACAGGGGGCTTGAAGCCCCAGCATTTT
j_call: TRBJ1-5
clone_size: NA
d_call: TRBD1
v_call: TRBV28

cdr3_aa: CASSSWTGGDFYGYTF
cdr3_nt: TGTGCCAGCAGTAGTTGGACAGGGGGGGATTTCTATGGCTACACCTTC
j_call: TRBJ1-2
clone_size: NA
d_call: TRBD1
v_call: TRBV28

cdr3_aa: CASSSQGAGGEEQYF
cdr3_nt: TGTGCCAGCAGCTCCCAAGGGGCGGGAGGGGAAGAGCAGTACTTC
j_call: TRBJ2-7
clone_size: NA
d_call: TRBD2
v_call: TRBV7-2

cdr3_aa: CAWSVFGASNQPQHF
cdr3_nt: TGTGCCTGGAGTGTATTTGGGGCTAGCAATCAGCCCCAGCATTTT
j_call: TRBJ1-5
clone_size: once
d_call: NA
v_call: TRBV30

cdr3_aa: CASSMPRRSTGELFF
cdr3_nt: TGTGCCAGTAGTATGCCTAGGCGGAGCACCGGGGAGCTGTTTTTT
j_call: TRBJ2-2
clone_size: NA
d_call: NA
v_call: TRBV19

cdr3_aa: CASSVGPGTPYNEQFF
cdr3_nt: TGTGCCAGCAGCGTAGGACCCGGGACACCCTACAATGAGCAGTTCTTC
j_call: TRBJ2-1
clone_size: few
d_call: NA
v_call: TRBV9

cdr3_aa: CASSLGTGPMGTEAFF
cdr3_nt: TGTGCCAGCAGTTTAGGGACAGGTCCTATGGGGACTGAAGCTTTCTTT
j_call: TRBJ1-1
clone_size: NA
d_call: TRBD1
v_call: TRBV27

cdr3_aa: CASSIRGLGSGNTIYF
cdr3_nt: TGTGCCAGCAGCATTAGGGGGCTCGGCTCTGGAAACACCATATATTTT
j_call: TRBJ1-3
clone_size: NA
d_call: TRBD1
v_call: TRBV5-6

cdr3_aa: CASSWGQGSGADTQYF
cdr3_nt: TGTGCCAGCAGTTGGGGACAGGGATCGGGCGCAGATACGCAGTATTTT
j_call: TRBJ2-3
clone_size: NA
d_call: TRBD1
v_call: TRBV2

cdr3_aa: CASSFSGANTEAFF
cdr3_nt: TGTGCCAGCAGCTTTTCAGGGGCCAACACTGAAGCTTTCTTT
j_call: TRBJ1-1
clone_size: NA
d_call: NA
v_call: TRBV7-2

cdr3_aa: CASMATSGNPSGANVLTF
cdr3_nt: TGTGCCAGCATGGCGACTAGCGGGAATCCCTCTGGGGCCAACGTCCTGACTTTC
j_call: TRBJ2-6
clone_size: NA
d_call: TRBD2
v_call: TRBV2

cdr3_aa: CASRGLGVDNEQFF
cdr3_nt: TGTGCCAGCAGGGGACTGGGGGTAGACAATGAGCAGTTCTTC
j_call: TRBJ2-1
clone_size: NA
d_call: NA
v_call: TRBV7-2

cdr3_aa: CASSWTSGKDTQYF
cdr3_nt: TGTGCCAGCAGTTGGACTAGCGGGAAGGATACGCAGTATTTT
j_call: TRBJ2-3
clone_size: once
d_call: TRBD2
v_call: TRBV27

cdr3_aa: CSVASGLTMNTDTQYF
cdr3_nt: TGCAGCGTTGCGTCGGGACTCACTATGAACACAGATACGCAGTATTTT
j_call: TRBJ2-3
clone_size: once
d_call: NA
v_call: TRBV29-1

cdr3_aa: CASRGEQGRGHEQYF
cdr3_nt: TGTGCCAGCAGGGGGGAACAGGGAAGGGGGCACGAGCAGTACTTC
j_call: TRBJ2-7
clone_size: NA
d_call: TRBD1
v_call: TRBV2

cdr3_aa: CASSLTTTGPEQYF
cdr3_nt: TGTGCCAGCAGTCTGACTACTACCGGTCCTGAGCAGTACTTC
j_call: TRBJ2-7
clone_size: few
d_call: NA
v_call: TRBV6-5

cdr3_aa: CASSVGSGGGYEQYF
cdr3_nt: TGTGCCAGCAGCGTAGGGTCAGGGGGCGGGTACGAGCAGTACTTC
j_call: TRBJ2-7
clone_size: NA
d_call: TRBD1
v_call: TRBV9

cdr3_aa: CASSFSGRALYEQYF
cdr3_nt: TGTGCCAGCAGCTTTAGCGGGAGGGCCCTCTACGAGCAGTACTTC
j_call: TRBJ2-7
clone_size: NA
d_call: TRBD2
v_call: TRBV7-2

cdr3_aa: CTSSRGGRAVYEQYF
cdr3_nt: TGCACCAGCAGCCGGGGCGGGAGGGCCGTTTACGAGCAGTACTTC
j_call: TRBJ2-7
clone_size: NA
d_call: NA
v_call: TRBV1

cdr3_aa: CASSLVTSSPALEQYF
cdr3_nt: TGTGCCAGCAGTTTAGTTACTAGCAGCCCCGCTCTGGAGCAGTACTTC
j_call: TRBJ2-7
clone_size: NA
d_call: NA
v_call: TRBV28

cdr3_aa: CASRSDAGHNSPLHF
cdr3_nt: TGTGCCAGCAGATCGGATGCGGGCCATAACTCACCCCTCCACTTT
j_call: TRBJ1-6
clone_size: NA
d_call: NA
v_call: TRBV5-4

cdr3_aa: CASSPGLAGGETQYF
cdr3_nt: TGTGCCAGCAGTCCGGGACTAGCGGGAGGGGAGACCCAGTACTTC
j_call: TRBJ2-5
clone_size: NA
d_call: TRBD2
v_call: TRBV25-1

cdr3_aa: CAWTGGRVYEQYF
cdr3_nt: TGTGCCTGGACGGGCGGGAGGGTATACGAGCAGTACTTC
j_call: TRBJ2-7
clone_size: NA
d_call: TRBD2
v_call: TRBV30

cdr3_aa: CASSSGMGYTF
cdr3_nt: TGTGCCAGCAGCTCCGGGATGGGCTACACCTTC
j_call: TRBJ1-2
clone_size: NA
d_call: NA
v_call: TRBV7-8

cdr3_aa: CASSPRTGRGDQETQYF
cdr3_nt: TGTGCCAGCAGCCCCCGGACAGGGAGGGGTGACCAAGAGACCCAGTACTTC
j_call: TRBJ2-5
clone_size: few
d_call: NA
v_call: TRBV5-4